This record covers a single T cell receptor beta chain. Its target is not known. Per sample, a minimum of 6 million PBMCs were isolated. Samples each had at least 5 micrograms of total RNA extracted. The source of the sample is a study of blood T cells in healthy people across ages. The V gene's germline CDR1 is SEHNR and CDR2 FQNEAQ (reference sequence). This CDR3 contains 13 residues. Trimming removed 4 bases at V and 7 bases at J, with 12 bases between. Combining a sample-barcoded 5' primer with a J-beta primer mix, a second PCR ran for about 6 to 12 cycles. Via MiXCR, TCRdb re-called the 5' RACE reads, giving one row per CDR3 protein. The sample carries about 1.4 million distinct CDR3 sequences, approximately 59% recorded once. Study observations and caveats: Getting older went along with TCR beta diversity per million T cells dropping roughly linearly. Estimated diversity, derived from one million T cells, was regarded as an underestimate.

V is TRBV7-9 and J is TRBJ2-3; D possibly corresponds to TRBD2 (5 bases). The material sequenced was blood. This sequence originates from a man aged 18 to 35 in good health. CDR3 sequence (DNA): TGTGCCAGCAGCTCCCCAATAGCGTATACGCAGTATTTT. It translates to CASSSPIAYTQYF.